The subject of this entry is one TCR beta chain. Its antigen is not yet known. No base quality information exists; no much larger clone differs at one position. The receptor library was made with the immunoSEQ multiplex PCR assay. For the multiplex PCR, a mixture combining 60 forward primers for TCR Vbeta segments and 13 reverse primers for TCR Jbeta segments was used. Amplification of the CDR3 region of rearranged TCR beta genes was performed with a multiplex PCR assay on genomic DNA. On the Illumina HiSeq System, the amplified TCR beta libraries were sequenced as 87-base-pair reads. Processing in the source paper ran as follows. In a later analysis, tens of millions of unique TCR beta chains were counted across the roughly 670 repertoires, and approximately 11 million of these chains were shared by at least two donors. Raw reads were error-corrected and collapsed into unique sequences by a nearest-neighbor algorithm in which closely related sequences were merged to remove PCR and sequencing errors. V, D and J gene segments were assigned by aligning CDR3 sequences to IMGT reference sequences. Each retained sequence needed at least a six-nucleotide match to both a V gene segment and a J gene segment. Rearrangements were classified as productive when the CDR3 lacked stop codons and remained in frame with V and J, and all other rearrangements were classified as non-productive. Following IMGT convention, CDR3 was defined as the stretch from the second conserved V-encoded cysteine up to the conserved J-encoded phenylalanine. In an earlier analysis of 500 to 650 of the donors, sequences lacking an unambiguous match to a single V gene segment were excluded. In an earlier analysis of roughly 500 of the donors, V segments were called functional above 56.7% productive rearrangements and were called segregating when the between-donor standard deviation exceeded 5%. A statistical classification framework was built for diagnosing cytomegalovirus status from the catalog of TCR beta chain sequences. In a later analysis, V and J genes were assigned by comparing TCR nucleotide sequences against IMGT/GENE-DB human TR gene sequences. The TCRdist pipeline was used in a later analysis to assign CDR3 sequences and most-parsimonious VDJ recombination scenarios. In a later analysis, each TCR beta chain was defined by its CDR3 amino acid sequence together with its V-gene family, and reads lacking a unique V-gene family were excluded. A later analysis removed several hundred highly shared, low-generation-probability nucleotide sequences to deal with suspected cross-contamination and a sequencing artifact. A later analysis calculated a clonal expansion index for each public chain from normalized within-repertoire ranks of inferred template counts. Generation probabilities in a later analysis came from a VDJ recombination model fitted to out-of-frame rearrangements, and those results were checked against IGoR. Hypergeometric tests were used in a later analysis to score TCR-TCR, TCR-HLA and TCR-CMV co-occurrence, with a repertoire-size bias correction applied to the TCR pairs. In a later analysis, false discovery rates were estimated by permuting HLA or CMV assignments 20 times. In a later analysis, co-occurring TCRs were grouped using DBSCAN, with TCRdist sequence similarity added in when clustering inside HLA-allele-positive subsets. Repertoires with fewer than 30,000 or more than 120,000 public chains, plus five repertoires with anomalous nucleotide sharing, were excluded from co-occurrence clustering. The source is immuneACCESS, and TCRdb retained only in-frame sequences with V and J called. Part of the clones is not carried over; for the studies checked, unresolved V genes explain less than half of this, and the remainder is unexplained. V, J and clone size derive from that table, while D and trimming were established from the DNA sequence. Counted in this sample were 150,000 to 200,000 clones; more than 60% of them appeared once. Jointly, the top ten make up roughly 7.8% of the sample.

This specimen belongs to a study of cytomegalovirus exposure and HLA in healthy donors (dated 2017 in TCRdb). About the investigation overall: An earlier analysis of more than 550 of the donors reported about 280 Gb of sequence data and 95 million to 120 million unique TCR beta sequences obtained from around 170 million T cells. Roughly 5 DR-DQ haplotypes were handled as single units for association and clustering, since linkage in the cohort was strong. The study was designed to test whether signatures of past pathogen exposure could be identified by cataloging public T cell receptors. Class I and class II HLA loci were covered by the typing at four-digit resolution. Among 398 genotyped donors of the cohort, an average of 235,054 unique TCR beta nucleotide sequences were sequenced per donor, 15% to 20% of them non-productive. In the later analysis, no new phenotypic data were used to find candidate immune exposures; instead, reliance was placed on TCR beta sequences and their occurrence across donors. To decide whether each TCR beta V gene segment behaved as functional or pseudogenic, an earlier analysis of some 540 of the donors relied on high-throughput TCR beta sequencing. The T cell repertoires of around 730 subjects were profiled by immunosequencing and related to cytomegalovirus serostatus. To predict cytomegalovirus infection status, the study combined high-throughput TCR immunosequencing, statistical association of individual TCRs with disease status, and machine learning. Of the roughly 390 genotyped donors, about 80% fell in the genetic ancestry cluster associated with self-reported Caucasian donors. Alongside the repertoire data, information on donor age, sex, ethnicity and CMV serostatus was compiled. Besides the first cohort of around 700 subjects, a separate validation cohort made up of around 120 different subjects was used. The number of donors typed differed by locus, with roughly 629-640 for A, B, C, DRB1 and DQB1, around 500 for DQA1, under 610 for DPA1, and about 450 for DPB1. A later analysis re-examined previously published TCR beta repertoires from roughly 650 donors and added high-resolution HLA genotyping to investigate patterns of TCR occurrence. Around 320 gigabases of sequencing data and roughly 90 million unique TCR sequences were included in an early release covering 550 to 650 HLA-typed donors. In a later genetic analysis, genome-wide SNP genotypes for about three fifths of the roughly 670 donors were used, and that subset was treated as a discovery cohort. Every discovery cohort repertoire had been produced on one sequencing platform. Summary of the overall study and its limitations: Correlated functional status among segregating V segments might reflect linkage disequilibrium, but an unknown experimental factor could not be ruled out. The study listed 170 or so TCR beta chains as associated with cytomegalovirus. A further reported finding was that TCR beta sequences accurately predicted the HLA-A and HLA-B alleles for most subjects in the first cohort. In a later analysis, the rate of TCR association differed among HLA loci, with DRB1 alleles having the most associated TCRs and HLA-C alleles having the fewest. Broadly in line with IMGT annotations, most TCR beta V segments showed up in productive rearrangements about 87% or about 30% of the time in an earlier analysis of around 550 of the donors. The classifier was reported to diagnose cytomegalovirus status with high specificity and sensitivity in both the original cohort and the validation cohort. At a false discovery rate of 0.05, a later analysis linked fewer than 20,000 TCR beta sequences to specific HLA alleles. CMV serostatus was the only immune exposure information available for the cohort. A later genetic analysis associated a missense DCLRE1C variant with V-gene and J-gene trimming of TCR beta chains, and an independent cohort replicated the association. Compared with the 666-donor mean, donors in an Asian-associated ancestry cluster had fewer N-insertions in productive TCRs, according to a later genetic analysis. According to a later analysis, most CMV-associated TCR beta chains appeared to be HLA-restricted, and the HLA associations seemed to be driven largely by CMV exposure. A later analysis found that HLA-associated TCR beta chains were more clonally expanded and had lower generation probabilities than equally common non-associated chains. The earlier analysis of approximately 540 of the donors excluded fewer than 20 rarely observed V segments, including chromosome 9 orphons, because counts were too low. Some IMGT-functional V segments, including TRBV6-2 and TRBV6-3, could not be distinguished by the 87-base-pair reads and were therefore excluded. Most TCR sequences were observed very rarely across donors, whereas some public TCRs were present in many individuals. Three of the identified cytomegalovirus-associated TCR beta chains were confirmed in vitro to be specific for cytomegalovirus antigens. When HLA alleles, especially DR and DQ, strongly co-occurred, TCR associations were difficult to assign to individual alleles. In a later analysis, several top co-occurrence clusters were reported to appear linked to parvovirus B19, influenza, CMV and Epstein-Barr virus. According to the authors, the approach could potentially be generalized to other disease states and immunological phenotypes. This cohort had only TCR beta chains sequenced, and the lack of alpha or paired-chain data limited which features could be detected. HLA typing was unavailable for some donors at each locus, so association tests used only the typed subset. A group of highly shared sequence variants was considered likely to be a technical artifact of the sequencing pipeline. Presence/absence analyses assumed roughly uniform sequencing depth across donors, an assumption that may not hold.

The cohort consisted of approximately 670 healthy bone marrow donors. At the time of sampling, all cohort members were nominally healthy, though unrecorded immune exposures were likely present. The donor was CMV seropositive and belonged to the group of about 290 seropositive cohort members. Each donor provided a peripheral blood sample, and peripheral blood mononuclear cells were used for TCR beta sequencing. The Qiagen DNeasy Blood Extraction Kit was used to extract genomic DNA from the blood cell samples. The cysteine opens and the phenylalanine closes a CDR3 of 18 amino acids. Only the CDR3 portion is preserved as DNA: 54 bases, with reading frame beginning at the first base. Germline trimming: 1 base from V, 1 base from J; junction bases outside gene matches: 10. The germline V gene supplies CDR1 SGHAT and CDR2 FQNNGV.

The material sequenced was PBMCs. The chain couples TRBV11-2 to TRBJ2-1; 7 of the junction bases match TRBD2. This TCR came from a woman aged 40 to 50 in good health and CMV-seropositive. The sequence in DNA is TGTGCCAGCAGCTTAGTTCCTAGCGGCTCGGGGTCCTACAATGAGCAGTTCTTC. Its translation is CASSLVPSGSGSYNEQFF.